The 11 T cell receptor beta chains below were found in one sample sequenced in a study of regulatory T cells in long-lasting Graves disease. Time point indicated: newly diagnosed GD, antithyroid drugs for less than 3 months. PBMCs were the source of the RNA used for TCR sequencing. Assembly of TCR beta libraries relied on iRepertoire HTBI primers together with Arm-PCR of CDR3 regions. TCRdb re-analysed the multiplex PCR reads in MiXCR, keeping a single row per CDR3 protein. The repertoire holds some 490,000 distinct CDR3 sequences, with around 12% as singletons. Another study also made use of these data, one on T cells in Graves' hyperthyroidism and ophthalmopathy.

Specimen: peripheral blood mononuclear cells (PBMCs), collected at new diagnosis, from a patient treated with antithyroid drugs. The receptors come from a woman younger than 45 with Graves disease.

This clonotype was detected many times. The rearrangement joins TRBV28 to TRBJ1-2; no firm D call. The germline CDR1 and CDR2 sequences are MDHEN and SYDVKM. V was cut by 2 bases and J by 1 base, with 5 bases left in between. The CDR3 is 13 residues long. The CDR3 sequence: CASSLNLNYGYTF. The CDR3 DNA reads as TGTGCCAGCAGTTTAAACCTTAACTATGGCTACACCTTC.

The V and J genes are TRBV10-3 and TRBJ2-7, with a tentative D call TRBD1 (5 bases). The V and J ends lost 8 bases and 0 bases respectively, with 17 bases between them. The length of the CDR3 is 15 residues. Looked up from germline, CDR1 is ENHRY and CDR2 is SYGVKD. DNA for the CDR3: TGTGCCATCTGTGGCGTGGGGCCCCTCTCCTACGAGCAGTACTTC. Translated, it gives CAICGVGPLSYEQYF.

This clonotype was seen ten or more times. The germline gene is not matched at one end of the junction; a read error may be the cause. The chain is built from TRBV11-2 and TRBJ2-3; weak D call: TRBD2 (5 bases). CDR1 and CDR2 (germline): SGHAT, FQNNGV. The CDR3 contains 14 residues. This CDR3 is CASSLDPSRDTQYF. In DNA, the CDR3 is TGTGCCAGCAGCTTAGATCCTAGCAGAGATACGCAGTATTTT.

This clonotype has only a few counts. The CDR3 DNA sequence: TGTGCCAGCAGCCTCTACAGGGGGCCGGACTATGGCTACACCTTC. Translation: CASSLYRGPDYGYTF. This chain uses TRBV7-2 with TRBJ1-2; 9 positions match TRBD1. This CDR3 spans 15 amino acids. CDR1 is SGHTA, CDR2 FQGNSA, per germline. Trimming took 5 bases from V and 3 from J; bases not matched to a gene: 7.

The chain has TRBV28 and TRBJ1-1; unclear D gene. Germline-derived CDR1 and CDR2 are MDHEN and SYDVKM. Trimming removed 4 bases at V and 4 bases at J, with 19 bases between. CDR3 length: 16 amino acids. Here the CDR3 reads CASSYIMGPGGTEAFF. In DNA, the CDR3 is TGTGCCAGCAGTTATATTATGGGCCCTGGCGGCACTGAAGCTTTCTTT.

This clonotype was found a few times. The V and J genes are TRBV5-8 and TRBJ1-1, with D uncertain. The length of the CDR3 is 13 residues. Germline loops: CDR1 SGHTS, CDR2 YDEGEE. V shed 4 bases and J shed 1 base, with 8 bases lying between them. CDR3 sequence (DNA): TGTGCCAGCAGCAAACTCACGAACACTGAAGCTTTCTTT. It codes for CASSKLTNTEAFF.

A word on this clonotype: A clone one base away is much larger, so this may be a read error. The CDR3 coding sequence is TGTGCCAGCAGGGAGGGAGATACGCGGTATTTT. Protein product: CASREGDTRYF. The chain combines TRBV2 with TRBJ2-3, with a tentative D call TRBD2 (6 bases). The V gene's germline CDR1 is SNHLY and CDR2 FYNNEI. The CDR3 is 11 residues long.

This clonotype was counted ten times or more. The gene calls are TRBV5-1 and TRBJ2-1; 11 bases are shared with TRBD2. The germline V gene encodes CDR1 SGHRS and CDR2 YFSETQ. The ends lost 0 bases at V and 5 bases at J; junction bases unmatched: 10. The CDR3 totals 18 residues. CDR3 protein: CASSLVQLAGGSHNEQFF. CDR3 in DNA: TGCGCCAGCAGCTTGGTCCAGCTAGCGGGAGGATCTCACAATGAGCAGTTCTTC.

This clonotype came up many times. The chain carries TRBV11-2 and TRBJ1-2; 7 bases are shared with TRBD1. V lost 4 bases to trimming and J lost 7 bases; unmatched junction nucleotides: 6. The CDR3 extends over 13 amino acids. CDR1 is SGHAT and CDR2 is FQNNGV in the germline V gene. The CDR3 DNA reads TGTGCCAGCAGCTCGCTCACAGGGGCTGGCTACACCTTC. Translated: CASSSLTGAGYTF.

This clonotype occurred many times. V gene TRBV6-2 or TRBV6-3 combines with J gene TRBJ2-1, with 8 bases that match TRBD1. CDR1 and CDR2 (germline): MNHEY, SVGEGT. This CDR3 comprises 15 residues. V gave up 4 bases and J gave up 12 bases; unmatched junction bases: 14. The CDR3 sequence: CASSLGGTGAWRQFF. The CDR3 DNA reads as TGTGCCAGCAGTTTAGGCGGGACAGGCGCTTGGAGGCAGTTCTTC.

This clonotype was detected many times. The chain is built from TRBV13 and TRBJ2-2, with TRBD1 identical over 7 bases. The germline CDR1 and CDR2 sequences are PRHDT and FYEKMQ (reference sequence). This CDR3 comprises 14 residues. The V gene end was trimmed by 5 bases and the J gene end by 3 bases; junction bases not matched to a gene: 3. The CDR3 DNA sequence: TGTGCCAGCAGCCCGACAGGGCACACCGGGGAGCTGTTTTTT. Translation: CASSPTGHTGELFF.